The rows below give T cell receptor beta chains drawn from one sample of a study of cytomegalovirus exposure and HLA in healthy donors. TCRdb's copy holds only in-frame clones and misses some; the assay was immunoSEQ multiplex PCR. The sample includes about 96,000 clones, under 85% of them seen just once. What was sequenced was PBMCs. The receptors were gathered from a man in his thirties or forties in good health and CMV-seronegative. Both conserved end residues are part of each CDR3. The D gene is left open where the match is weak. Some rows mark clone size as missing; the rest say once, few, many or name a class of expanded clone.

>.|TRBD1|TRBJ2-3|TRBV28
CASSPGQGRADTQYF
TGTGCCAGCAGCCCTGGACAGGGTCGGGCAGATACGCAGTATTTT
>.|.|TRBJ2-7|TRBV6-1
CASRYRELNSYEQYF
TGTGCCAGCAGGTACCGGGAATTAAACTCCTACGAGCAGTACTTC
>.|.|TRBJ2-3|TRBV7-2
CASGAGRRDTQYF
TGTGCCAGCGGGGCGGGAAGGAGGGATACGCAGTATTTT
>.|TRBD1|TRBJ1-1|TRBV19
CASRWDRGNTEAFF
TGTGCCAGTAGGTGGGACAGGGGGAACACTGAAGCTTTCTTT
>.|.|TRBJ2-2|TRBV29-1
CSVVGLVSNTGELFF
TGCAGCGTTGTTGGTCTGGTCAGTAACACCGGGGAGCTGTTTTTT
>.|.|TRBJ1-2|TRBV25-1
CASSGTPNYGYTF
TGTGCCAGCAGTGGGACACCGAACTATGGCTACACCTTC
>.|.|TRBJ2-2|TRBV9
CASSVASRVGTGELFF
TGTGCCAGCAGCGTAGCTTCGAGGGTTGGGACCGGGGAGCTGTTTTTT
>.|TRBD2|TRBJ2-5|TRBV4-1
CASSQGGLGGFETQYF
TGCGCCAGCAGCCAAGGGGGACTAGGGGGGTTCGAGACCCAGTACTTC
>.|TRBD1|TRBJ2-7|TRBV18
CASSLSGQSSYEQYF
TGTGCCAGCTCACTATCGGGACAGAGCTCCTACGAGCAGTACTTC
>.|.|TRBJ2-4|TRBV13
CASSLGLSQNIQYF
TGTGCCAGCAGCTTAGGCCTTAGCCAAAACATTCAGTACTTC
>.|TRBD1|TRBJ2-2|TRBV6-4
CASSEQQGDTGELFF
TGTGCCAGCAGTGAACAACAGGGGGACACCGGGGAGCTGTTTTTT
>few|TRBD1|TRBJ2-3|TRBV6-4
CASSDGTASTDTQYF
TGTGCCAGCAGTGACGGGACAGCTAGCACAGATACGCAGTATTTT
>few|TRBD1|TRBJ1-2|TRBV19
CASSPTGYYGYTF
TGTGCCAGTAGTCCGACAGGGTACTATGGCTACACCTTC
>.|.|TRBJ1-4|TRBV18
CASSPRAAGGEKLFF
TGTGCCAGCTCACCGAGGGCAGCGGGAGGTGAAAAACTGTTTTTT
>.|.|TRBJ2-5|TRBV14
CASSPPAGGETQYF
TGTGCCAGCAGCCCCCCCGCAGGAGGAGAGACCCAGTACTTC
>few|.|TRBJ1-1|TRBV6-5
CAIRRSNANTEAFF
TGTGCCATACGGCGGTCAAATGCGAACACTGAAGCTTTCTTT
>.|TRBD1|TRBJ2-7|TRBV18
CASSFGQAQSYEQYF
TGTGCCAGCTCCTTTGGACAGGCCCAATCCTACGAGCAGTACTTC